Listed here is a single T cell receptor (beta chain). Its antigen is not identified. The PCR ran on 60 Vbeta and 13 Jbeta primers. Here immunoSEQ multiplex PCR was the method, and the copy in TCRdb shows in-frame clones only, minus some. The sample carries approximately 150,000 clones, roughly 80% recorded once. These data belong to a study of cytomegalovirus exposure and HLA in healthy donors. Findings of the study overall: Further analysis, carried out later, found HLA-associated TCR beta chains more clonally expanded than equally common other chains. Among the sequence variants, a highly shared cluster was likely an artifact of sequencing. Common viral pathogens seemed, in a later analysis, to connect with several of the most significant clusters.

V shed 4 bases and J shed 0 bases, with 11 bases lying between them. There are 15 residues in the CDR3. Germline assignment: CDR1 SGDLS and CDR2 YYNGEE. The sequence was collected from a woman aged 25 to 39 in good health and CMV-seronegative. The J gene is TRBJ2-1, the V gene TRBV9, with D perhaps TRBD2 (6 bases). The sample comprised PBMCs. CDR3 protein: CASSLAFSSYNEQFF. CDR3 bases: TGTGCCAGCAGCCTAGCGTTTAGCTCCTACAATGAGCAGTTCTTC.